The rows below give T cell receptor beta chains drawn from one sample of a study of vaccination and CD4 T cells after COVID-19. These TCRs' antigens remain unknown. Each CDR3 protein gets one entry after TCRdb re-called the PCR reads with MiXCR. The sample consists of several thousand distinct CDR3 sequences, around 50% of them appearing once. Sequencing was done on a sample of CD4+ T cells from blood, cultured in vitro. Source of these receptors: a human donor who had recovered from COVID-19. Both conserved end residues are part of each CDR3. Fields, in order: clone size, J gene, V gene, CDR3 protein. The size entry is marked missing in some rows and otherwise reads once, few, many or a size class.

. TRBJ2-5 TRBV2 CASSELGTQYF
. TRBJ1-4 TRBV7-2 CASSPGGPNEKLFF
. TRBJ2-5 TRBV20-1 CSAGGVLETQYF
. TRBJ1-6 TRBV27 CASSRQTQNNSPLHF
. TRBJ1-5 TRBV24-1 CATSEHYNQPQHF
few TRBJ1-2 TRBV7-3 CASSVPTTAPYGYTF
. TRBJ1-5 TRBV7-2 CASSLGTGAQPQHF
. TRBJ2-7 TRBV6-1 CASTWANTYEQYF
once TRBJ2-7 TRBV12-3/TRBV12-4 CASSLGQPSYEQYF
. TRBJ2-7 TRBV24-1 CATSDSEGRYEQYF
. TRBJ1-2 TRBV10-3 CAISGTARPNYGYTF
few TRBJ2-7 TRBV5-4 CASSLGVDTNYEQYF
. TRBJ1-1 TRBV5-6 CASSMDPPNYAEAFF
. TRBJ2-1 TRBV6-1 CASSEMGQTYNEQFF
. TRBJ1-1 TRBV2 CASSEAPVEAFF
. TRBJ1-1 TRBV15 CATSVRTVMNTEAFF
few TRBJ1-1 TRBV6-5 CASSYSQEERAFF
. TRBJ1-5 TRBV7-8 CASSLASGNQPQHF
. TRBJ2-1 TRBV10-1 CASSEVSGKTYNEQFF
. TRBJ2-5 TRBV5-1 CASSPRLQETQYF
. TRBJ1-2 TRBV6-5 CASSLFSGGRKNYGYTF
. TRBJ1-1 TRBV2 CASSEGEWNTEAFF
medium-sized TRBJ2-3 TRBV20-1 CSARVLSRGQTDTQYF
. TRBJ2-5 TRBV2 CASRGTSGTAAQYF
. TRBJ1-1 TRBV20-1 CSARGAGSGPWGNTEAFF
. TRBJ1-1 TRBV27 CASIKTGQVNTEAFF
few TRBJ2-1 TRBV2 CASRKGSDYNEQFF
. TRBJ1-4 TRBV20-1 CSAARAATNEKLFF